Sequencing of this T cell receptor beta chain was carried out in a study of CD8+ T cells in alopecia areata. For the study at large: People stayed on tofacitinib for 6 to 18 months, then stopped the drug for 6 months.

Treatment in this sample: oral pan-JAK inhibitor, 5-10 mg twice daily. This clone was counted between two and nine times. Extracted from the samples, RNA was reverse transcribed into cDNA to serve as the sequencing template. The protocol was immunoSEQ multiplex PCR, while the TCRdb copy is restricted to in-frame clones and leaves out a portion. Of over 150,000 clones in the sample, about 62% are singletons; the top ten hold 5.5% to 6%. This sample comprised CD4+ T cells sorted from blood, obtained at week 24, from a patient treated with tofacitinib. The sequence derives from a human donor with alopecia areata.

CDR3 loop: CASSYPGQGTDTQYF. CDR3 bases: TGTGCCAGCAGTTACCCGGGACAGGGCACAGATACGCAGTATTTT. The gene calls are TRBV6-5 and TRBJ2-3; TRBD1 aligns across 8 bases. V gave up 2 bases and J gave up 1 base; unmatched junction bases: 2. CDR1 is MNHEY, CDR2 SVGAGI, per germline. The length of the CDR3 is 15 residues.